Below are 29 T cell receptor beta chains sequenced from a single sample in a study of shared clonotypes between healthy human individuals. The protocol was immunoSEQ multiplex PCR, while the TCRdb copy is restricted to in-frame clones and leaves out a portion. The data show under 600,000 clones, nearly 80% seen once. Sequenced input: PBMCs. The source of these receptors is a woman between 40 and 55 years old in good health. Some clones in this sample may be carry-over from other donors' samples.

CDR3 loop: CASSLVGSGIYEQYF. In DNA form, the CDR3 reads TGTGCCAGCAGCTTAGTCGGTAGCGGGATCTACGAGCAGTACTTC. The rearrangement uses TRBV7-8 and TRBJ2-7; TRBD2 agrees at 8 bases. J lost 3 bases, V lost 1 base, and 5 bases had no gene match. CDR1 SGHVS and CDR2 FQNEAQ come from the germline V gene. The CDR3 sequence is 15 residues long.

V gene TRBV5-5 combines with J gene TRBJ2-6, with D unclear. The CDR3 totals 14 residues. V lost 3 bases and J lost 0, with 4 bases in between. Per germline, CDR1 SGHKS and CDR2 YYEKEE (reference sequence). The CDR3 sequence: CASSSTSGANVLTF. The CDR3 DNA sequence: TGTGCCAGCAGCTCTACCTCTGGGGCCAACGTCCTGACTTTC.

This clone was counted a single time. The chain is built from TRBV27 and TRBJ2-5, with no clear D. CDR1 is MNHEY and CDR2 is SMNVEV in the germline V gene (reference sequence). CDR3 size: 12 residues. V gave up 5 bases and J gave up 3 bases, with 7 bases separating them. This CDR3 reads CASSVLEETQYF. DNA of the CDR3: TGTGCCAGCAGTGTGCTTGAAGAGACCCAGTACTTC.

The chain has TRBV11-2 and TRBJ2-7; tentatively, D is TRBD1 or TRBD2 (5 bases each). This CDR3 has 14 residues. CDR1 and CDR2 (germline): SGHAT, FQNNGV. V lost 2 bases and J lost 0, with 8 bases in between. CDR3: CASSLMGDSYEQYF. The CDR3 DNA follows: TGTGCCAGCAGCTTAATGGGGGACTCCTACGAGCAGTACTTC.

CDR3 nucleotide sequence: TGTGCCAGCAGTTCGACAGGGGGACAAGAGACCCAGTACTTC. Protein product: CASSSTGGQETQYF. The chain has TRBV28 and TRBJ2-5; 9 nucleotides agree with TRBD1. In germline, CDR1 is MDHEN, CDR2 SYDVKM. The CDR3 loop spans 14 amino acids. Trimming at V came to 4 bases and at J to 2 bases, leaving 2 bases not matched to a gene.

The V and J genes are TRBV7-9 and TRBJ1-2, with D uncertain. The ends were cut back, 4 bases at V and 6 bases at J, with 9 bases in the middle. Germline CDR1 and CDR2: SEHNR and FQNEAQ (reference sequence). The CDR3 runs 12 residues. CDR3 sequence: CASSSSLNGYTF. The DNA of the CDR3 is TGTGCCAGCAGCTCGTCATTAAATGGCTACACCTTC.

V is TRBV7-2 and J is TRBJ1-5, with TRBD1 as a possible D gene (6 bases). Germline CDR1 is SGHTA and CDR2 is FQGNSA. The CDR3 totals 14 residues. Trimming shortened V by 1 base and J by 7 bases, and 11 bases separated the two germline ends. For the CDR3, the DNA is TGTGCCAGCAGCTTAGAACAGGGATGGCAGCCCCAGCATTTT. This gives the protein CASSLEQGWQPQHF. Variable domain in full (rest from reference TRBV7-2 and TRBJ1-5): GAGVSQSPSNKVTEKGKDVELRCDPISGHTALYWYRQSLGQGLEFLIYFQGNSAPDKSGLPSDRFSAERTGGSVSTLTIQRTQQEDSAVYLCASSLEQGWQPQHFGDGTRLSIL.

The chain links TRBV4-3 to TRBJ2-1; possible D gene TRBD2, 6 bases. The V gene lost 4 bases and the J gene lost 9 bases, with 16 bases spanning the gap. From germline, CDR1 is LGHNA and CDR2 YSLEER. This CDR3 region has 14 residues. The CDR3 DNA follows: TGCGCCAGCAGCCCCCTCGGTAGGAGGGGTGAGCAGTTCTTC. Translation gives CASSPLGRRGEQFF.

This chain links TRBV4-3 with TRBJ2-3; possibly TRBD2 for D (5 bases). Trimming removed 3 bases from V and 6 bases from J, with 10 bases in between. The CDR3 has 13 residues. Germline CDR1 is LGHNA and CDR2 is YSLEER. DNA of the CDR3: TGCGCCAGCAGCCACCTCCGAGGGGATACGCAGTATTTT. Encoded protein: CASSHLRGDTQYF.

CDR3 amino acids: CSARTGEETQYF. The CDR3 DNA reads as TGCAGCGCACGGACAGGGGAAGAGACCCAGTACTTC. The chain employs TRBV29-1 and TRBJ2-5; 9 nucleotides match TRBD1. The CDR3 is 12 amino acids. The germline gives CDR1 SQVTM, CDR2 ANQGSEA. The V and J ends lost 7 bases and 3 bases, in that order; junction bases with no gene match: 3.

The V gene is TRBV2, the J gene TRBJ2-3, with D maybe TRBD2 (5 bases). CDR1 is SNHLY, CDR2 FYNNEI, per germline. Trimming removed 3 bases from V and 2 bases from J, with 18 bases in between. The CDR3 has 17 residues. The CDR3 nucleotides are TGTGCCAGCAGTGAGGGAGTGGATCCTTCTATCACAGATACGCAGTATTTT. It translates to CASSEGVDPSITDTQYF.

This clone was found once. The chain employs TRBV4-1 and TRBJ1-4; 9 bases match TRBD1. This CDR3 has 15 amino acids. Looked up from germline, CDR1 is MGHRA and CDR2 is YSYEKL. Trimming took 2 bases from V and 7 from J; bases not matched to a gene: 5. CDR3 nucleotide sequence: TGCGCCAGCAGCCAATTCCGGGACAGGGTTGAAAAACTGTTTTTT. It is translated as CASSQFRDRVEKLFF.

The chain links TRBV4-1 to TRBJ1-5, with TRBD1 identical over 7 bases. CDR3 length: 18 residues. V lost 0 bases and J lost 2; bases outside the gene matches: 10. The germline CDR1 and CDR2 sequences are MGHRA and YSYEKL. The CDR3 bases are TGCGCCAGCAGCCAAGACCTGACAGGGAGGTTTGGCAATCAGCCCCAGCATTTT. This encodes CASSQDLTGRFGNQPQHF.

CDR3 coding DNA: TGTGCCAGCAGTCTCCGCGGGGGACGGGATACGCAGTATTTT. It translates to CASSLRGGRDTQYF. The chain employs TRBV28 and TRBJ2-3; 7 bases map to TRBD2. The CDR3 is 14 residues long. Trimming cost V 5 bases and J 6 bases; bases outside gene matches: 8. Germline assignment: CDR1 MDHEN and CDR2 SYDVKM. Variable domain in full (rest from reference TRBV28 and TRBJ2-3): DVKVTQSSRYLVKRTGEKVFLECVQDMDHENMFWYRQDPGLGLRLIYFSYDVKMKEKGDIPEGYSVSREKKERFSLILESASTNQTSMYLCASSLRGGRDTQYFGPGTRLTVL.

The gene calls are TRBV7-2 and TRBJ1-5; D gene unclear. The CDR3 runs to 15 residues. Trimming stripped 5 bases from V and 1 base from J, with 12 bases between. The V gene's germline CDR1 is SGHTA and CDR2 FQGNSA. CDR3 protein: CASSIWAESNQPQHF. DNA of the CDR3: TGTGCCAGCAGCATTTGGGCGGAGAGCAATCAGCCCCAGCATTTT.

The chain combines TRBV19 with TRBJ1-4, with unresolved D. Germline CDR1 is LNHDA and CDR2 is SQIVND (reference sequence). This CDR3 has 17 amino acids. The V gene lost 3 bases and the J gene lost 2 bases, with 16 bases spanning the gap. The CDR3 is CASSILNGPATNEKLFF. The CDR3 bases are TGTGCCAGTAGTATTTTAAACGGACCTGCGACTAATGAAAAACTGTTTTTT.

The J gene is TRBJ2-1, the V gene TRBV6-5; TRBD2 matches 11 bases. Germline CDR1 MNHEY, CDR2 SVGAGI. The CDR3 length is 15 residues. The trim removed 7 bases at V and 7 bases at J, leaving 9 bases unmatched. CDR3 in DNA: TGTGCCAGCACCCTGACTAGCGGGACCCTAAATGAGCAGTTCTTC. Translating it yields CASTLTSGTLNEQFF.

The genes are TRBV28 and TRBJ2-7, with D perhaps given as TRBD1 or TRBD2 (5 bases each). Germline assignment: CDR1 MDHEN and CDR2 SYDVKM. The CDR3 totals 12 residues. The V end lost 5 bases, the J end lost 6 bases, and 11 bases lay between the germline ends. CDR3 DNA: TGTGCCAGCAGTCCCCTCGGGGCCGAGCAGTACTTC. It translates to CASSPLGAEQYF.

The chain's CDR3 is CASSFARETQYF. In DNA, the CDR3 is TGCGCCAGCAGCTTTGCTCGAGAGACCCAGTACTTC. This chain connects TRBV5-1 to TRBJ2-5, with D unclear. The V end lost 2 bases, the J end lost 4 bases, and 6 bases lay between the germline ends. The CDR3 totals 12 residues. Germline values: CDR1 SGHRS, CDR2 YFSETQ.

This chain links TRBV5-5 with TRBJ1-2, with D tentatively TRBD1 (5 bases). The CDR3 spans 14 residues. Per the germline V gene, CDR1 is SGHKS and CDR2 is YYEKEE (reference sequence). Between the trimmed V and J ends, which lost 1 base and 7 bases, there was a span of 14 bases. DNA of the CDR3: TGTGCCAGCAGCTTGTCATGGGGCGCCGGTGGCTACACCTTC. Protein sequence: CASSLSWGAGGYTF. Full variable domain (rest looked up from reference TRBV5-5 and TRBJ1-2): DAGVTQSPTHLIKTRGQQVTLRCSPISGHKSVSWYQQVLGQGPQFIFQYYEKEERGRGNFPDRFSARQFPNYSSELNVNALLLGDSALYLCASSLSWGAGGYTFGSGTRLTVV.

V and J are TRBV9 and TRBJ2-1; perhaps TRBD2 as D (6 bases). Germline loops: CDR1 SGDLS, CDR2 YYNGEE. The CDR3 contains 15 residues. V was clipped by 0 bases and J by 0 bases, with 7 bases between them. Here the CDR3 reads CASSVVGSSYNEQFF. CDR3 nucleotides: TGTGCCAGCAGCGTAGTCGGGAGCTCCTACAATGAGCAGTTCTTC.

This rearrangement joins TRBV29-1 to TRBJ1-1; D call uncertain. CDR3 length: 13 amino acids. The ends were cut back, 4 bases at V and 3 bases at J, with 12 bases in the middle. CDR1 SQVTM and CDR2 ANQGSEA come from the germline V gene. Here the CDR3 DNA reads TGCAGCGTTGTAATGGGGTCGTACACTGAAGCTTTCTTT. Residues: CSVVMGSYTEAFF. The full variable domain, rest sourced from reference TRBV29-1 and TRBJ1-1, is SAVISQKPSRDICQRGTSLTIQCQVDSQVTMMFWYRQQPGQSLTLIATANQGSEATYESGFVIDKFPISRPNLTFSTLTVSNMSPEDSSIYLCSVVMGSYTEAFFGQGTRLTVV.

The chain links TRBV9 to TRBJ2-3; TRBD2 matches at 9 bases. The V gene's germline CDR1 is SGDLS and CDR2 YYNGEE. After removal of 0 bases from V and 1 base from J, the junction contained 3 bases not matched to a gene. This CDR3 has 16 amino acids. CDR3 sequence reads: CASSVGAGGGTDTQYF. CDR3 DNA sequence: TGTGCCAGCAGCGTAGGAGCGGGAGGTGGCACAGATACGCAGTATTTT.

This chain uses TRBV2 with TRBJ2-5, with 9 bases lining up with TRBD1. The germline gives CDR1 SNHLY, CDR2 FYNNEI. V shed 6 bases, J shed 5 bases, and the junction held 4 bases outside the gene matches. CDR3 length equals 13 residues. In DNA form, the CDR3 reads TGTGCCAGCAGGACAGGGGGAGGGGAGACCCAGTACTTC. Translation: CASRTGGGETQYF.

The CDR3 spells CASSYSGRVDGELFF. DNA of the CDR3: TGTGCCAGCAGTTACTCTGGAAGGGTAGACGGGGAGCTGTTTTTT. The chain has TRBV6-6 and TRBJ2-2; D uncertain. V was clipped by 0 bases and J by 7 bases, with 12 bases between them. Looked up from germline, CDR1 is MNHNY and CDR2 is SVGAGI (reference sequence). The CDR3 is 15 amino acids.

V gene TRBV7-2 combines with J gene TRBJ1-2, with D possibly matching TRBD1 (5 bases). Germline-derived CDR1 and CDR2 are SGHTA and FQGNSA. The CDR3 is 14 amino acids. Trimming pared 4 bases from V and 8 bases from J, leaving 17 bases between. CDR3 loop: CASSSRGRPDGYTF. The CDR3 DNA is TGTGCCAGCAGCTCGCGGGGACGCCCGGACGGCTACACCTTC.

The chain joins TRBV18 to TRBJ1-4; D not resolved. This CDR3 is 19 amino acids long. The germline V and J ends were trimmed by 0 bases and 0 bases, with 17 bases remaining between them. CDR1 and CDR2 from the germline V gene are KGHSH and LQKENI. The CDR3 region has the DNA TGTGCCAGCTCACCACCGAATCTAGGAGCCGATCCAACTAATGAAAAACTGTTTTTT. This translates into CASSPPNLGADPTNEKLFF.

The chain joins TRBV5-1 to TRBJ1-2; D might be TRBD1 (5 bases). CDR1 SGHRS and CDR2 YFSETQ come from the germline V gene. Trimming cost V 0 bases and J 1 base, with 10 bases left between them. The CDR3 extends over 15 amino acids. CDR3 sequence (DNA): TGCGCCAGCAGCTTGGGCGCAGGGCTTAACTATGGCTACACCTTC. It translates to CASSLGAGLNYGYTF.

The chain links TRBV6-1 to TRBJ2-1, with D unresolved. Trimming removed 4 bases at V and 3 bases at J, with 16 bases between. Germline V lookup: CDR1 MNHNS, CDR2 SASEGT. The CDR3 has 16 amino acids. CDR3: CASSALIAQYYNEQFF. Written as DNA, the CDR3 is TGTGCCAGCAGTGCGTTGATAGCACAATACTACAATGAGCAGTTCTTC.